The present TCR beta chain was sequenced within a study of PD-L1 blockade in urothelial cancer. Looking at the study overall: Analyses used blood from 3 weeks (second dose) and 6 weeks after treatment start.

The table came from immunoSEQ multiplex PCR; TCRdb's copy has only in-frame clones and leaves some out. The sample has around 30,000 clones; 70% to 90% are singletons. Samples were collected from each patient before treatment and during treatment. Each patient gave between 1 and 8 of them in total. This CDR3 region has 13 residues. Germline trimming cut 3 bases from V and 9 bases from J; bases unmatched to any gene: 1. Per germline, CDR1 LNHNV and CDR2 YYDKDF (reference sequence). The receptor was derived from a man between 50 and 59 years old with urothelial cancer. The specimen comprised PBMCs, sampled around atezolizumab (anti-PD-L1) treatment. The chain has TRBV15 and TRBJ2-5; 13 bases map to TRBD2. CDR3 region: CATSSGLAGAQYF. CDR3 in DNA: TGTGCCACCAGCAGCGGACTAGCGGGGGCCCAGTACTTC.